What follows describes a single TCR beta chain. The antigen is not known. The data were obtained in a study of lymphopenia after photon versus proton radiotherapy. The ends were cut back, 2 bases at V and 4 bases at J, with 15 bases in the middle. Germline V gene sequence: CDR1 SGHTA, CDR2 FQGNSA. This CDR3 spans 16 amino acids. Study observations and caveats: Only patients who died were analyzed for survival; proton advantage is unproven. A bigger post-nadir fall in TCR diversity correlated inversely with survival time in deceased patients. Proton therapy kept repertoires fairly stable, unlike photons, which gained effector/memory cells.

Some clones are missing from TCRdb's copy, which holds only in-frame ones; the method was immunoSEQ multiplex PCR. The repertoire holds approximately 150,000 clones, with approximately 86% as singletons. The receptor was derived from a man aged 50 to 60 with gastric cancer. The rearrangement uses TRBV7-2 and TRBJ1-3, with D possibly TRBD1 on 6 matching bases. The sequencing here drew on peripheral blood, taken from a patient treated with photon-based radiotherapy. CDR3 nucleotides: TGTGCCAGCAGCTTACATACAGGGTCGGTCGGAAACACCATATATTTT. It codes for CASSLHTGSVGNTIYF.